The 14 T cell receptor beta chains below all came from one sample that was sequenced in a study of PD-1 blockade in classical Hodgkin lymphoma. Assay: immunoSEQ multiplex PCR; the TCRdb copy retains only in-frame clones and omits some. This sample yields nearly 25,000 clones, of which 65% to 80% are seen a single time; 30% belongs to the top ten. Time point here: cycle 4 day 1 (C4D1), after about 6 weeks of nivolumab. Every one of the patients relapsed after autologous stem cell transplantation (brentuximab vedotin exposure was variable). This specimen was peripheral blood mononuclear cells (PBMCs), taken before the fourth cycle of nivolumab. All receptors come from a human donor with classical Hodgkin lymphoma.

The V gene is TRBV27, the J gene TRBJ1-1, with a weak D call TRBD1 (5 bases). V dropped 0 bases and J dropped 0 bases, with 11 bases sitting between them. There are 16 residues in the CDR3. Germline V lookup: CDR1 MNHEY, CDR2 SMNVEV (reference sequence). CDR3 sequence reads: CASSLSGGSMNTEAFF. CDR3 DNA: TGTGCCAGCAGTTTATCTGGGGGGTCAATGAACACTGAAGCTTTCTTT.

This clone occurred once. The CDR3 protein is CASSPVSLAGVSGYEQYF. The DNA of the CDR3 is TGTGCCAGCTCACCGGTATCACTAGCGGGGGTCTCAGGGTACGAGCAGTACTTC. V usage is TRBV18 and J usage is TRBJ2-7; 11 nucleotides match TRBD2. V dropped 3 bases and J dropped 4; count of bases not matched to a gene: 14. The CDR3 length is 18 residues. From germline, CDR1 is KGHSH and CDR2 LQKENI.

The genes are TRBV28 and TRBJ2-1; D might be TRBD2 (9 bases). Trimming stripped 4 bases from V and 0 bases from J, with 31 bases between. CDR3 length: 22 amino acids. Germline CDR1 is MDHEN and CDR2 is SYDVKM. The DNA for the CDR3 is TGTGCCAGCAGTTCCCCCCTCGGACAGGGCGGGCTAGCGGGGAGCTCCTACAATGAGCAGTTCTTC. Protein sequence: CASSSPLGQGGLAGSSYNEQFF.

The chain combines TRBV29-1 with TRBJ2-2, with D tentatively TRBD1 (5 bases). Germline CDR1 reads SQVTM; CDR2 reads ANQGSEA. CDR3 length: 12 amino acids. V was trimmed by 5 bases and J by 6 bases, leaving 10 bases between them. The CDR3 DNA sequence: TGCAGCGTTTACCAGGGATCCGGGGAGCTGTTTTTT. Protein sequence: CSVYQGSGELFF.

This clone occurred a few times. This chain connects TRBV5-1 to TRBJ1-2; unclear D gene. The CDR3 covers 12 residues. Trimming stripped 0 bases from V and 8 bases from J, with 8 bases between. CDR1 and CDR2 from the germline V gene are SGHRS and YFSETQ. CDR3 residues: CASSLDGKGYTF. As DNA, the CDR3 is TGCGCCAGCAGCTTGGATGGGAAAGGCTACACCTTC.

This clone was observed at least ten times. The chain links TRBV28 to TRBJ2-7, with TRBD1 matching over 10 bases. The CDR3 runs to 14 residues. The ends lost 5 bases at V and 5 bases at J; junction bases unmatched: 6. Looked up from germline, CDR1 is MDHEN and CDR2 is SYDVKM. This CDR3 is CASSPPTGGHEQYF. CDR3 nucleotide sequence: TGTGCCAGCAGTCCACCGACAGGGGGCCACGAGCAGTACTTC.

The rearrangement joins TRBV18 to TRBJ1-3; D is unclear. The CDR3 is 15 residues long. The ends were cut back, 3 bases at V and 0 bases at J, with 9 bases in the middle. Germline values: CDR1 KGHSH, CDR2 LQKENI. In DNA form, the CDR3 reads TGTGCCAGCTCACCCGCCCTTGCCTCTGGAAACACCATATATTTT. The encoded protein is CASSPALASGNTIYF.

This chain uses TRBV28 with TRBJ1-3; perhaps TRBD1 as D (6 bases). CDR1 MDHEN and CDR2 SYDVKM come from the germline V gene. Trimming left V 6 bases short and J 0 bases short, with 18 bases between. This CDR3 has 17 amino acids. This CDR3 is CASRPFQGTRSGNTIYF. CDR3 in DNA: TGTGCCAGCAGACCTTTTCAGGGGACACGCTCTGGAAACACCATATATTTT.

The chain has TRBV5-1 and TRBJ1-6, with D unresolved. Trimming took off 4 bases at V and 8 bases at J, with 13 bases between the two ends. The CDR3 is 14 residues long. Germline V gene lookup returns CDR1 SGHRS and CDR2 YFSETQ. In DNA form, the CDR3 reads TGCGCCAGCAGCCCCAATCGGCAGGATTCACCCCTCCACTTT. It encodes CASSPNRQDSPLHF.

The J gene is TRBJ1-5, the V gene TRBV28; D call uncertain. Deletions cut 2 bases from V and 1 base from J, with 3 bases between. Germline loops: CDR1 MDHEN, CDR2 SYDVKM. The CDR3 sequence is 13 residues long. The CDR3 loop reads CASSLDSNQPQHF. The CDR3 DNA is TGTGCCAGCAGTTTAGACAGCAATCAGCCCCAGCATTTT.

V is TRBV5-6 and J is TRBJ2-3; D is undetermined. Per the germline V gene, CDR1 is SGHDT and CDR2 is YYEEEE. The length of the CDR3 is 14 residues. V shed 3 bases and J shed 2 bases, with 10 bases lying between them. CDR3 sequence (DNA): TGTGCCAGCAGCTCCTCCTACTTCACAGATACGCAGTATTTT. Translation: CASSSSYFTDTQYF.

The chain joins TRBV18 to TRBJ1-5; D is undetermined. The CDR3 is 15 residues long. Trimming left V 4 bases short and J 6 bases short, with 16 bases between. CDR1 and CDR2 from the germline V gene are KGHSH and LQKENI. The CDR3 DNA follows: TGTGCCAGCTCACAAGATCGGGGAGGCGGTCAGCCCCAGCATTTT. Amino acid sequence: CASSQDRGGGQPQHF.

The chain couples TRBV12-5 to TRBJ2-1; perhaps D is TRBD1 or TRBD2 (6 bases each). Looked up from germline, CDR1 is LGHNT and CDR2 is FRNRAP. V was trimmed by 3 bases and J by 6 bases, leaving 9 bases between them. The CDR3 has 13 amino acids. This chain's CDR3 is CASGLGGGNEQFF. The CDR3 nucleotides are TGTGCTAGTGGTTTAGGAGGGGGCAATGAGCAGTTCTTC.

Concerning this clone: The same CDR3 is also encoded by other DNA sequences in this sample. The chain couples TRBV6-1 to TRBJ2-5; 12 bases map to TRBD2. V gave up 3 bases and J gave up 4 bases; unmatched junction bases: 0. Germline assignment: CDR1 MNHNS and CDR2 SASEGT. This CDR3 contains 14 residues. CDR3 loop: CASSETSGGETQYF. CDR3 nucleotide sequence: TGTGCCAGCAGTGAGACTAGCGGGGGAGAGACCCAGTACTTC.